This is a list of T cell receptor beta chains from one sample in a study of T-cell memory formation after mild COVID-19. One entry per CDR3 protein results from TCRdb running MiXCR on the 5' RACE reads. The data hold about 270,000 distinct CDR3 sequences, with over 15% observed a single time. The sample consisted of PBMCs or a T cell subset sorted from them (not recorded which). The receptors originated from a man between 18 and 35 years old who had mild COVID-19 (a few samples of this study predate the infection). Cell type and time point are not known. Each CDR3 is given with its conserved first and last residue. D genes are given only for firm matches. Size values are once, few and many counts, or a class for expanded clones, and some rows have none.

d_call | j_call | v_call | clone_size | cdr3_length | cdr3_nt | cdr3_aa
NA | TRBJ2-1 | TRBV7-2 | NA | 12 | TGTGCCAGCTCACTAGCTCTCAGTGAGCAGTTCTTC | CASSLALSEQFF
NA | TRBJ2-2 | TRBV6-1 | few | 14 | TGTGCCAGCAGTGAAATTGGGGCGAGCGGGGAGCTGTTTTTT | CASSEIGASGELFF
NA | TRBJ1-1 | TRBV6-1 | few | 14 | TGTGCCAGCAGTCCGAGGACGGATTTCACTGAAGCTTTCTTT | CASSPRTDFTEAFF
NA | TRBJ1-2 | TRBV9 | few | 15 | TGTGCCAGCAGCCCTTCGGAGATTCTTAGATATGGCTACACCTTC | CASSPSEILRYGYTF
TRBD2 | TRBJ2-1 | TRBV30 | few | 14 | TGTGCCTGGAGTGACGGGACTAGCTACAATGAGCAGTTCTTC | CAWSDGTSYNEQFF
TRBD1 | TRBJ2-3 | TRBV28 | NA | 14 | TGTGCCAGCAGTTTACAGGGGGTTTCAGATACGCAGTATTTT | CASSLQGVSDTQYF
NA | TRBJ2-5 | TRBV10-3 | few | 12 | TGTGCCATCAGTTTGAACGGGGAGACCCAGTACTTC | CAISLNGETQYF
NA | TRBJ2-7 | TRBV4-1 | few | 14 | TGCGCCAGCAGCCACCCGCAGGGTGCCCACGAGCAGTACTTC | CASSHPQGAHEQYF
TRBD2 | TRBJ2-3 | TRBV5-1 | NA | 17 | TGCGCCAGCAGTCCCAAGGGGAGCGGGGGGTTCACAGATACGCAGTATTTT | CASSPKGSGGFTDTQYF
TRBD2 | TRBJ2-1 | TRBV11-2 | few | 16 | TGTGCCAGCAGCTCCCATCCTAGCGGGGGGACTAATGAGCAGTTCTTC | CASSSHPSGGTNEQFF
NA | TRBJ1-2 | TRBV5-1 | NA | 14 | TGCGCCAGCCACACGGGGGAAACCCCCTATGGCTACACCTTC | CASHTGETPYGYTF
NA | TRBJ1-6 | TRBV7-2 | NA | 18 | TGTGCCAGCAGCGTAGAGACTACAGGGTCTTATTATAATTCACCCCTCCACTTT | CASSVETTGSYYNSPLHF
NA | TRBJ2-3 | TRBV7-3 | NA | 16 | TGTGCCAGCAGCCCTCTCGGTACGGGGGGCGCAGATACGCAGTATTTT | CASSPLGTGGADTQYF
TRBD1 | TRBJ2-7 | TRBV5-6 | many | 14 | TGTGCCAGCAGCTACGGGACAGGATCATACGAGCAGTACTTC | CASSYGTGSYEQYF
TRBD1 | TRBJ2-1 | TRBV20-1 | few | 13 | TGCAGTGCTACTCGGACAGGCTACAATGAGCAGTTCTTC | CSATRTGYNEQFF
NA | TRBJ2-5 | TRBV7-3 | many | 13 | TGTGCCAGCAGCGTAGATATAAGAGAGACCCAGTACTTC | CASSVDIRETQYF
NA | TRBJ2-7 | TRBV5-5 | NA | 14 | TGTGCCAGCAGTCCGAGGGGAGGCGACTACGAGCAGTACTTC | CASSPRGGDYEQYF
NA | TRBJ1-1 | TRBV20-1 | NA | 12 | TGCAGTGCCTCGGCAGGGGTCACTGAAGCTTTCTTT | CSASAGVTEAFF
TRBD1 | TRBJ2-3 | TRBV11-2 | few | 16 | TGTGCCAGCAGCTTAGCACAGGGGATAGTCACAGATACGCAGTATTTT | CASSLAQGIVTDTQYF
TRBD1 | TRBJ1-4 | TRBV5-1 | NA | 15 | TGCGCCAGCAGCCCGCGGGGACAGGGTCGCGAAAAACTGTTTTTT | CASSPRGQGREKLFF
NA | TRBJ1-2 | TRBV4-1 | NA | 14 | TGCGCCAGCAGCCAGGTCAGGGATCTGAGGGGCTACACCTTC | CASSQVRDLRGYTF
TRBD1 | TRBJ1-2 | TRBV5-1 | NA | 17 | TGCGCCAGCAGCTTGGCCGGGACAGGGGGCGTAAACTATGGCTACACCTTC | CASSLAGTGGVNYGYTF
NA | TRBJ2-1 | TRBV5-1 | few | 16 | TGCGCCAGCAGCCCTCGCTTTGGGACACCTGGGGGTGAGCAGTTCTTC | CASSPRFGTPGGEQFF
TRBD2 | TRBJ2-1 | TRBV5-1 | few | 16 | TGCGCCAGCAGCCCTACCACTAGCGGGATTTACAATGAGCAGTTCTTC | CASSPTTSGIYNEQFF
NA | TRBJ2-1 | TRBV7-9 | few | 14 | TGTGCCAGCAGCTTATCCTTTACTGGCAATGAGCAGTTCTTC | CASSLSFTGNEQFF
NA | TRBJ1-5 | TRBV27 | NA | 14 | TGTGCCAGCAGTCACGGGACCCAGACTCTGCCCCAGCATTTT | CASSHGTQTLPQHF
NA | TRBJ2-3 | TRBV29-1 | few | 13 | TGCAGCGTTGACAGAAGGGGGGCAGATACGCAGTATTTT | CSVDRRGADTQYF
NA | TRBJ2-2 | TRBV7-2 | few | 14 | TGTGCCAGCAGCTTAGTTCCCGCGGACGGGGAGCTGTTTTTT | CASSLVPADGELFF
NA | TRBJ1-2 | TRBV6-1 | few | 10 | TGTGCCAGCAGTGAATACGGCTACACCTTC | CASSEYGYTF
TRBD2 | TRBJ2-1 | TRBV6-2/TRBV6-3 | NA | 16 | TGTGCCAGCAGAAAAACGGGGGGGGCGGCCTACAATGAGCAGTTCTTC | CASRKTGGAAYNEQFF
NA | TRBJ2-7 | TRBV7-9 | few | 14 | TGTGCCAGCAGCCCAGGGGGGAGGCCCTACGAGCAGTACTTC | CASSPGGRPYEQYF
NA | TRBJ2-1 | TRBV18 | few | 16 | TGTGCCAGCTCACCACCGAGCGGCAGCTCCTACAATGAGCAGTTCTTC | CASSPPSGSSYNEQFF
TRBD2 | TRBJ2-2 | TRBV3-1 | few | 15 | TGTGCCAGCAGCTCCGGGACTACTAACACCGGGGAGCTGTTTTTT | CASSSGTTNTGELFF
NA | TRBJ2-5 | TRBV7-6 | few | 13 | TGTGCCAGCGCTTTACGGGGTGGAGAGACCCAGTACTTC | CASALRGGETQYF
NA | TRBJ2-7 | TRBV27 | many | 14 | TGTGCCAGCAGTTTAGCCTATGGGTTTTACGAGCAGTACTTC | CASSLAYGFYEQYF
NA | TRBJ1-1 | TRBV7-9 | NA | 11 | TGTGCCGGCAGCTTAGCGCCGGAAGTTTTCTTT | CAGSLAPEVFF
NA | TRBJ1-2 | TRBV7-9 | NA | 13 | TGTGCCAGCAGCTTGGGACCGATCTATGGCTACACCTTC | CASSLGPIYGYTF
TRBD1 | TRBJ1-1 | TRBV6-5 | NA | 14 | TGTGCCAGCAGTTATGTAGGGGGCTGGACTGAAGCTTTCTTT | CASSYVGGWTEAFF
NA | TRBJ2-7 | TRBV7-2 | NA | 14 | TGTGCCAGCAGCCCCCCCGCCCAGCCTGCGGAGCAGTACTTC | CASSPPAQPAEQYF
NA | TRBJ2-3 | TRBV7-2 | NA | 15 | TGTGCCAGCACCTCCGGCGGGGCCCCTACAGATACGCAGTATTTT | CASTSGGAPTDTQYF
NA | TRBJ2-3 | TRBV12-3/TRBV12-4 | few | 15 | TGTGCCAGCAGTACCTGGACAGCTAGCACAGATACGCAGTATTTT | CASSTWTASTDTQYF
TRBD1 | TRBJ2-2 | TRBV20-1 | NA | 17 | TGCAGTGCTAGAGGAACCTTGGACAGGGGGTACACCGGGGAGCTGTTTTTT | CSARGTLDRGYTGELFF
TRBD1 | TRBJ2-7 | TRBV6-2/TRBV6-3 | few | 15 | TGTGCCAGCAGTTACCGGGACAGGTCCACCTACGAGCAGTACTTC | CASSYRDRSTYEQYF
TRBD1 | TRBJ2-7 | TRBV2 | many | 13 | TGTGCCAGTTCCGGGACAGGGGGCGGGGAGCAGTACTTC | CASSGTGGGEQYF
NA | TRBJ1-1 | TRBV7-9 | few | 17 | TGTGCCAGCAGCAGAAACCGCGGACAGACTGAGAAAATTGAAGCTTTCTTT | CASSRNRGQTEKIEAFF
NA | TRBJ1-6 | TRBV20-1 | few | 15 | TGCAGTGCTAGAGCAGGGAAAGGGTATAATTCACCCCTCCACTTT | CSARAGKGYNSPLHF
TRBD2 | TRBJ2-5 | TRBV12-3/TRBV12-4 | few | 17 | TGTGCCAGCAGTCCCGGGACTAGCGGGGGCCCGGGGGAGACCCAGTACTTC | CASSPGTSGGPGETQYF
NA | TRBJ2-1 | TRBV6-2/TRBV6-3 | NA | 13 | TGTGCCAGCAATGCTCCAGGCCTGGATGAGCAGTTCTTC | CASNAPGLDEQFF
NA | TRBJ1-2 | TRBV12-3/TRBV12-4 | NA | 12 | TGTGCCAGCAGTGCAGGGCCATATGGCTACACCTTC | CASSAGPYGYTF
NA | TRBJ1-6 | TRBV5-1 | few | 12 | TGCGCCAGCAGCTTTGAGGACTTCCCCCTCCACTTT | CASSFEDFPLHF
NA | TRBJ2-1 | TRBV7-3 | few | 10 | TGTGCCAGCAACCCCGTCAAGCAGTTCTTC | CASNPVKQFF
NA | TRBJ2-5 | TRBV9 | few | 14 | TGTGCCAGCAGCGTTTGGGACGACCAAGAGACCCAGTACTTC | CASSVWDDQETQYF
TRBD1 | TRBJ2-3 | TRBV12-5 | NA | 14 | TGTGCTAGTGGCCAGGACAGGGCCACAGATACGCAGTATTTT | CASGQDRATDTQYF
NA | TRBJ1-5 | TRBV6-5 | NA | 15 | TGTGCCAGCAGTTACGGGTCAGGGTGGAATCAGCCCCAGCATTTT | CASSYGSGWNQPQHF
TRBD1 | TRBJ2-3 | TRBV7-8 | NA | 14 | TGTGCCAGCAGCTTGACAGGGGGGAAAGATACGCAGTATTTT | CASSLTGGKDTQYF